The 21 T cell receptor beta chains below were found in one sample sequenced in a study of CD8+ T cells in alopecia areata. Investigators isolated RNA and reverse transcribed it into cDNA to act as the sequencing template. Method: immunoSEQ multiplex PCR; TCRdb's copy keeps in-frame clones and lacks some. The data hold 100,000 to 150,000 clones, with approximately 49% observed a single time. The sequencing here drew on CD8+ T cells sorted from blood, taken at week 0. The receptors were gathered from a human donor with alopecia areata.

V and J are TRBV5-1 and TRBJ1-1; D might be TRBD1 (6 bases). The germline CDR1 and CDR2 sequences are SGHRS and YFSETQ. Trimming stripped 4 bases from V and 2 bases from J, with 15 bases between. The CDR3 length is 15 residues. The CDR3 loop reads CASSQRGGPNTEAFF. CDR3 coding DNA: TGCGCCAGCAGCCAAAGAGGGGGGCCCAACACTGAAGCTTTCTTT.

The CDR3 is CASSLTLGRGAYEQYF. The DNA of the CDR3 is TGTGCCAGCAGTCTAACCCTTGGAAGGGGGGCCTACGAGCAGTACTTC. This rearrangement joins TRBV27 to TRBJ2-7; D may match TRBD1 or TRBD2 (6 bases each). The V and J ends lost 5 bases and 2 bases respectively, with 19 bases between them. Germline CDR1 MNHEY, CDR2 SMNVEV (reference sequence). This CDR3 has 16 residues.

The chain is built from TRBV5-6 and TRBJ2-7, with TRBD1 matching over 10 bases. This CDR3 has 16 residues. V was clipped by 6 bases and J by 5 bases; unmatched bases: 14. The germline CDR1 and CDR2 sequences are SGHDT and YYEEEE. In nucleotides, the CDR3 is TGTGCCAGCATCTCTGCGGACAGGGGGTTTGACGACGAGCAGTACTTC. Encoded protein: CASISADRGFDDEQYF.

DNA for the CDR3: TGTGCCAGCAGCGACAACAGGGGGATGAACACCGGGGAGCTGTTTTTT. This codes for CASSDNRGMNTGELFF. The genes are TRBV11-2 and TRBJ2-2; 8 bases match TRBD1. V was pared by 5 bases and J by 1 base, with 6 bases of the junction left unmatched. Germline lookup yields CDR1 SGHAT and CDR2 FQNNGV. This CDR3 is built from 16 residues.

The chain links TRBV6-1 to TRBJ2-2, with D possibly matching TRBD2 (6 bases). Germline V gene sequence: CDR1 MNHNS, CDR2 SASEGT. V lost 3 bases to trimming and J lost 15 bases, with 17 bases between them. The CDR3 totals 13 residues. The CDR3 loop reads CASSDPGLGRLFF. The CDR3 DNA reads TGTGCCAGCAGTGATCCGGGACTCGGTCGGTTGTTTTTT.

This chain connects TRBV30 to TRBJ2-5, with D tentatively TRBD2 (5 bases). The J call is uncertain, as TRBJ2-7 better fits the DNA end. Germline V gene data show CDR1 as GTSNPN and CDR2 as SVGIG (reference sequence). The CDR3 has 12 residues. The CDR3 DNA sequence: TGTGCCTGGAGTGGAGGGTCCTACGAGCAGTACTTC. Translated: CAWSGGSYEQYF.

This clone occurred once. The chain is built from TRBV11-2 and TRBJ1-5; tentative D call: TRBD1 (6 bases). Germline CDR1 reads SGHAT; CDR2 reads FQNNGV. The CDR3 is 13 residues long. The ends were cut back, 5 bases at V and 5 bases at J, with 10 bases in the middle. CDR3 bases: TGTGCCAGCAGCGTGGGGGGCGATCAGCCCCAGCATTTT. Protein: CASSVGGDQPQHF. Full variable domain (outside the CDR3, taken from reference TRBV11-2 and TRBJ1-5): EAGVAQSPRYKIIEKRQSVAFWCNPISGHATLYWYQQILGQGPKLLIQFQNNGVVDDSQLPKDRFSAERLKGVDSTLKIQPAKLEDSAVYLCASSVGGDQPQHFGDGTRLSIL.

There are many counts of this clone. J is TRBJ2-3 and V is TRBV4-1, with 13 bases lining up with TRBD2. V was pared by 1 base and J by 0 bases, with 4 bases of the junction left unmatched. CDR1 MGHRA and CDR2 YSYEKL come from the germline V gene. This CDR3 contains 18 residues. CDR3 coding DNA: TGCGCCAGCAGCCAAGCACTAGCGGGGGGGCCGAGCACAGATACGCAGTATTTT. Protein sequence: CASSQALAGGPSTDTQYF.

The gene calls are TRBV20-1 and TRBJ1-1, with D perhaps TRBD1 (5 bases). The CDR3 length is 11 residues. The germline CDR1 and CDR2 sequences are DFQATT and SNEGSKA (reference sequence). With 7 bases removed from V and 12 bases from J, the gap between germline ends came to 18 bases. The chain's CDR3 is CSVGVSQSTFF. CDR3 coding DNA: TGCAGTGTAGGGGTATCGCAGTCAACTTTCTTT.

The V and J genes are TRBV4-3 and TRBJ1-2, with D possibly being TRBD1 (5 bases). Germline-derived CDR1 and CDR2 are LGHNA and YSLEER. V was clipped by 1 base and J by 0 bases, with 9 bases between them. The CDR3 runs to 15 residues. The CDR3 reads CASSQVGGANYGYTF. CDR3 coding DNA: TGCGCCAGCAGCCAAGTTGGGGGAGCTAACTATGGCTACACCTTC.

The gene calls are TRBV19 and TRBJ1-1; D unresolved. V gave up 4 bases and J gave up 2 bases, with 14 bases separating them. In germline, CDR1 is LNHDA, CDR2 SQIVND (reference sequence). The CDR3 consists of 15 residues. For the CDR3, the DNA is TGTGCCAGTAGTACTCTCCAGAGGGCCAACACTGAAGCTTTCTTT. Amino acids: CASSTLQRANTEAFF.

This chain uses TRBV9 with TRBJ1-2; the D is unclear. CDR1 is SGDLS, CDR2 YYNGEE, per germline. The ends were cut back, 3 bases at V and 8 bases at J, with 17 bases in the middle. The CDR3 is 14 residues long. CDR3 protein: CASSDLEHYGGYTF. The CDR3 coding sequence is TGTGCCAGCAGCGACCTAGAACACTATGGCGGCTACACCTTC. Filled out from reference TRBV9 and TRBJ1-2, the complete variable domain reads DSGVTQTPKHLITATGQRVTLRCSPRSGDLSVYWYQQSLDQGLQFLIQYYNGEERAKGNILERFSAQQFPDLHSELNLSSLELGDSALYFCASSDLEHYGGYTFGSGTRLTVV.

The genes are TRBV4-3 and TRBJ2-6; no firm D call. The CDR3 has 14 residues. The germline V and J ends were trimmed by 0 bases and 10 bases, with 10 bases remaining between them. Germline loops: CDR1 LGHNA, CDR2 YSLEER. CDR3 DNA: TGCGCCAGCAGCCAAGAACCACCTGGGAACGTCCTGACTTTC. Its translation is CASSQEPPGNVLTF.

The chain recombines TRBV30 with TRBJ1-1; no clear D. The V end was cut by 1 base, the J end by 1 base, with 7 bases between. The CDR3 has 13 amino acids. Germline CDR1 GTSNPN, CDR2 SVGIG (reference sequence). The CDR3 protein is CAWSAVSNTEAFF. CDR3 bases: TGTGCCTGGAGTGCAGTATCGAACACTGAAGCTTTCTTT.

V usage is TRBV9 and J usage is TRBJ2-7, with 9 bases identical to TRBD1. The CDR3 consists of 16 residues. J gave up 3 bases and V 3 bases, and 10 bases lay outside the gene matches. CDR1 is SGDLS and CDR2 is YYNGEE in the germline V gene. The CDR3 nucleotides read TGTGCCAGCAGCGCCCCTACAGGGGGCTCTTTCTACGAGCAGTACTTC. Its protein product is CASSAPTGGSFYEQYF.

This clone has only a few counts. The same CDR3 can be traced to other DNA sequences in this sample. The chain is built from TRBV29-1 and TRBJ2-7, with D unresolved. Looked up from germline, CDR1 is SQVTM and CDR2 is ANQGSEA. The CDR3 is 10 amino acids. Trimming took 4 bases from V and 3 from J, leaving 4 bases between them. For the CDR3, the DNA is TGCAGCGTTGTTGACTACGAGCAGTACTTC. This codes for CSVVDYEQYF.

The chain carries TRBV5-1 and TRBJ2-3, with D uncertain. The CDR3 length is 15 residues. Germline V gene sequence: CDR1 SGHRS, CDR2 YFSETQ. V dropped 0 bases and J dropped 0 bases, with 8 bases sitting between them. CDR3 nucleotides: TGCGCCAGCAGCTTGGTGGCGTCTAGCACAGATACGCAGTATTTT. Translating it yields CASSLVASSTDTQYF.

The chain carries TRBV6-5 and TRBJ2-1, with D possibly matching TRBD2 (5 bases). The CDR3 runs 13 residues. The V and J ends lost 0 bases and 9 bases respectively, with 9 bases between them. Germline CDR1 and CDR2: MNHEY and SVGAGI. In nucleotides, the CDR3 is TGTGCCAGCAGTTACTCGGAGGATGTTGAGCAGTTCTTC. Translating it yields CASSYSEDVEQFF.

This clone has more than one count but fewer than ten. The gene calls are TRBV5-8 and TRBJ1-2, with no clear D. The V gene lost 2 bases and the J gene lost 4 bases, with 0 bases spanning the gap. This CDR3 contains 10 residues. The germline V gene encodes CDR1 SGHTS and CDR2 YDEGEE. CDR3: CASSFYGYTF. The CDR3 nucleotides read TGTGCCAGCAGCTTCTATGGCTACACCTTC.

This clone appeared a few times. DNA of the CDR3: TGTGCCATCAGTGAGGGAGTAAGGGGTACCTACGAGCAGTACTTC. It is translated as CAISEGVRGTYEQYF. V usage is TRBV10-3 and J usage is TRBJ2-7, with D maybe TRBD1 (5 bases). The CDR3 spans 15 residues. Germline-derived CDR1 and CDR2 are ENHRY and SYGVKD. Trimming stripped 2 bases from V and 2 bases from J, with 13 bases between.

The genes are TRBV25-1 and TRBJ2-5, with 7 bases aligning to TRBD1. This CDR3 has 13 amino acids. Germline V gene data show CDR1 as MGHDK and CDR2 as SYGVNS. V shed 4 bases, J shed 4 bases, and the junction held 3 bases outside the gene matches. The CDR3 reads CASSAGTAETQYF. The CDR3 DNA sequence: TGTGCCAGCAGTGCGGGGACAGCAGAGACCCAGTACTTC.